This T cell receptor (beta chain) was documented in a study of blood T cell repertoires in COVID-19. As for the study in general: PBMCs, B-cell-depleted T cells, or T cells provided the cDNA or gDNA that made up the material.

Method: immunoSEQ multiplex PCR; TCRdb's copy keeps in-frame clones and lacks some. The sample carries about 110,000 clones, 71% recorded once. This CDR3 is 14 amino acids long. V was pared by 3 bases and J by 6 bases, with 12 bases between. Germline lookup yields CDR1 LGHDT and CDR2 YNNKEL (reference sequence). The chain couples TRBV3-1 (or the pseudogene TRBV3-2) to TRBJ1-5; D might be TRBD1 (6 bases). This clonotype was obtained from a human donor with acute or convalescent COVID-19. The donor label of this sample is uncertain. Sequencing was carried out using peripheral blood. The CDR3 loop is CASSQMTGSQPQHF. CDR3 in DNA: TGTGCCAGCAGCCAGATGACAGGCTCTCAGCCCCAGCATTTT.